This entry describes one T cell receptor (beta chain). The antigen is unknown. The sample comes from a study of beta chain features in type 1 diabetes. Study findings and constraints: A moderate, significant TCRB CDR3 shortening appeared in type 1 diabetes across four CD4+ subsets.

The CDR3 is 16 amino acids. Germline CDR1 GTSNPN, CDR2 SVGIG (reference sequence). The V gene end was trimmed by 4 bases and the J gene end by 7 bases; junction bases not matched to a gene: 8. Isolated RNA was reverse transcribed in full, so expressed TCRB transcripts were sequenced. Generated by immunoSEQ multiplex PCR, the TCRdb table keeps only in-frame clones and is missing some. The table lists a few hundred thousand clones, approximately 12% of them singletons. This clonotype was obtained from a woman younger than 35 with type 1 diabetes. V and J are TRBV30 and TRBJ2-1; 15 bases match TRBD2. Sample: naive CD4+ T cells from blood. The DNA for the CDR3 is TGTGCCTGGATAGGGACTAGCGGGAGGTTATGGAATGAGCAGTTCTTC. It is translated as CAWIGTSGRLWNEQFF. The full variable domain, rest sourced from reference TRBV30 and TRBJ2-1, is SQTIHQWPATLVQPVGSPLSLECTVEGTSNPNLYWYRQAAGRGLQLLFYSVGIGQISSEVPQNLSASRPQDRQFILSSKKLLLSDSGFYLCAWIGTSGRLWNEQFFGPGTRLTVL.